This T cell receptor beta chain was identified in a study of response to subunit inactivated influenza vaccine. To note about this clonotype: Its antigen is as yet unknown.

TCRdb re-called the RT-PCR reads through MiXCR, storing one row per CDR3 protein. The sample holds 550,000 to 800,000 distinct CDR3 sequences, approximately 13% seen once. Study-wide findings and caveats: A suggestion made by the authors is that each seasonal influenza vaccination recruits few new T cells.

The sequenced sample was PBMCs from blood, obtained roughly 2 weeks before vaccination. The clonotype comes from a man in his fifties or sixties who received an inactivated influenza vaccine.

The CDR3 spells CASAYSGYEQYF. The CDR3 region has the DNA TGTGCCAGCGCCTACTCTGGGTACGAGCAGTACTTC. The chain uses TRBV7-2 and TRBJ2-7; unclear D gene. The germline gives CDR1 SGHTA, CDR2 FQGNSA. Between the trimmed V and J ends, which lost 8 bases and 4 bases, there was a span of 12 bases. The CDR3 loop spans 12 amino acids.